One sample yielded the 17 T cell receptor beta chains listed below, sequenced in a study of T cells in Graves' hyperthyroidism and ophthalmopathy. TCR beta CDR3 sequences were amplified from RNA transcripts. Using the HTBI primer set, a first-round RT-PCR was run on the TCR CDR3. TCRdb recomputed calls from the multiplex PCR reads with MiXCR, one row per CDR3 protein. The table includes around 370,000 distinct CDR3 sequences, about 18% detected once. The sample comprised blood. The receptor source for this set is a man between 18 and 35 years old with Graves' ophthalmopathy.

This clonotype was seen repeatedly, ten times or more. V usage is TRBV12-3 or TRBV12-4 and J usage is TRBJ2-3; 9 bases are a match to TRBD2. This CDR3 contains 15 residues. Trimming took 5 bases from V and 2 from J; bases not matched to a gene: 5. The CDR3 reads CASSPRTSATDTQYF. As DNA, the CDR3 is TGTGCCAGCAGTCCCCGGACTAGCGCCACAGATACGCAGTATTTT.

The chain has TRBV5-8 and TRBJ2-2; TRBD2 agrees at 9 bases. Germline CDR1 and CDR2: SGHTS and YDEGEE. This CDR3 comprises 18 residues. J was trimmed by 6 bases and V by 3 bases; bases with no gene match: 15. Here the CDR3 DNA reads TGTGCCAGCAGCTCAAATGTAGCGGGGGAATCACGAGCCGGGGAGCTGTTTTTT. Translation gives CASSSNVAGESRAGELFF.

This clonotype was seen many times. V and J are TRBV12-3 or TRBV12-4 and TRBJ2-5; 9 bases fit TRBD2. This CDR3 has 15 amino acids. V shed 2 bases and J 4 bases; nucleotides not matched to a gene: 5. CDR3 sequence: CASSLFVAGVETQYF. The CDR3 DNA reads TGTGCCAGCAGTTTATTCGTAGCGGGGGTAGAGACCCAGTACTTC.

This clonotype was observed once. V gene TRBV25-1 combines with J gene TRBJ1-6, with TRBD1 identical over 9 bases. After removal of 7 bases from V and 9 bases from J, the junction contained 10 bases not matched to a gene. This CDR3 is built from 15 residues. CDR1 is MGHDK and CDR2 is SYGVNS in the germline V gene. CDR3 in amino acids: CASTSQGQGGSPLHF. The CDR3 bases are TGTGCCAGCACCTCACAGGGACAGGGAGGTTCACCCCTCCACTTT.

In its sample, this clonotype was seen many times. The chain couples TRBV27 to TRBJ2-7, with a tentative D call TRBD1 (6 bases). The CDR3 has 13 amino acids. Germline CDR1 and CDR2: MNHEY and SMNVEV (reference sequence). V was shortened by 6 bases and J by 5 bases, with 14 bases between the two germline ends. CDR3 coding DNA: TGTGCCAGCAGGATACAGGGTTCCCACGAGCAGTACTTC. Translation gives CASRIQGSHEQYF.

The chain has TRBV20-1 and TRBJ1-1, with D possibly TRBD1 on 5 matching bases. Germline V gene lookup returns CDR1 DFQATT and CDR2 SNEGSKA (reference sequence). There are 11 residues in the CDR3. V lost 7 bases, J lost 5 bases, and 11 bases lay in between. In DNA form, the CDR3 reads TGCAGTGTCAGATGGGGGACTGAAGCTTTCTTT. This sequence encodes CSVRWGTEAFF.

Many counts were recorded for this clonotype. The gene calls are TRBV12-3 or TRBV12-4 and TRBJ1-4; the D is unclear. The CDR3 loop spans 14 amino acids. Trimming pared 6 bases from V and 5 bases from J, leaving 13 bases between. This CDR3 reads CASRLETPNEKLFF. CDR3 nucleotide sequence: TGTGCCAGCAGACTCGAGACGCCAAATGAAAAACTGTTTTTT.

This clonotype was observed a few times. V is TRBV5-1 and J is TRBJ2-2; the D is unclear. Germline V gives CDR1 SGHRS, CDR2 YFSETQ. V dropped 7 bases and J dropped 4 bases, with 8 bases sitting between them. The CDR3 is 12 residues long. The CDR3 region has the DNA TGCGCCAGCGGAAGGGTCACCGGGGAGCTGTTTTTT. The encoded protein is CASGRVTGELFF.

V usage is TRBV7-3 and J usage is TRBJ1-6; 8 positions agree with TRBD1. CDR1 and CDR2 from the germline V gene are SGHTA and FQGTGA. The CDR3 sequence is 15 residues long. With V trimmed by 5 bases and J by 6 bases, 6 bases remained unmatched. CDR3 in DNA: TGTGCCAGCAGCCCCGGGACAGGTCCTAATTCACCCCTCCACTTT. It translates to CASSPGTGPNSPLHF.

In its sample, this clonotype was seen many times. The rearrangement uses TRBV2 and TRBJ2-5; 8 bases are a match to TRBD2. V dropped 8 bases and J dropped 1; count of bases not matched to a gene: 9. Germline V lookup: CDR1 SNHLY, CDR2 FYNNEI. The CDR3 length is 15 residues. The CDR3 DNA is TGTGCCAGCGGGGAGGGACTAGGGGGCCAAGAGACCCAGTACTTC. Its protein product is CASGEGLGGQETQYF.

This clonotype was observed a handful of times. The chain carries TRBV27 and TRBJ2-7; a possible D gene is TRBD1 (6 bases). Germline lookup yields CDR1 MNHEY and CDR2 SMNVEV (reference sequence). V shed 8 bases and J shed 3 bases, with 26 bases lying between them. The CDR3 has 17 residues. As DNA, the CDR3 is TGTGCCAGCTGTCCACAACCCTCAGGGGCCTCCCGCTACGAGCAGTACTTC. It is translated as CASCPQPSGASRYEQYF.

This rearrangement joins TRBV11-2 to TRBJ2-7; 11 nucleotides agree with TRBD2. The CDR3 runs to 14 residues. The V and J ends lost 5 bases and 2 bases, in that order; junction bases with no gene match: 2. Germline V gene sequence: CDR1 SGHAT, CDR2 FQNNGV. The CDR3: CASSASGGTYEQYF. The CDR3 DNA reads TGTGCCAGCAGCGCTAGCGGGGGGACCTACGAGCAGTACTTC.

This clonotype has at least ten counts. V and J are TRBV18 and TRBJ2-3; 8 positions match TRBD1. Germline V gene data show CDR1 as KGHSH and CDR2 as LQKENI. This CDR3 is built from 15 residues. The V and J ends lost 6 bases and 4 bases, in that order; junction bases with no gene match: 9. For the CDR3, the DNA is TGTGCCAGCTCCACCGACGGACAGGGTCCAGATACGCAGTATTTT. It translates to CASSTDGQGPDTQYF.

This clonotype turned up a few times. The V gene is TRBV7-9, the J gene TRBJ1-3; D gene unclear. Germline V CDR1 and CDR2: SEHNR, FQNEAQ (reference sequence). Trimming took 5 bases from V and 2 from J, leaving 4 bases between them. This CDR3 region has 12 residues. The CDR3 loop reads CASSAPGNTIYF. The CDR3 DNA is TGTGCCAGCAGCGCCCCTGGAAACACCATATATTTT.

The chain couples TRBV12-3 or TRBV12-4 to TRBJ2-2, with TRBD1 matching over 8 bases. The CDR3 has 14 amino acids. Trimming at V came to 6 bases and at J to 2 bases, leaving 2 bases not matched to a gene. CDR3 nucleotide sequence: TGTGCCAGCAGGGCAGGGGGCAACACCGGGGAGCTGTTTTTT. Translating gives CASRAGGNTGELFF.

This clonotype was picked up a small number of times. The gene calls are TRBV4-2 and TRBJ1-1, with D tentatively TRBD1 (5 bases). Trimming shortened V by 0 bases and J by 3 bases, and 17 bases separated the two germline ends. Germline CDR1 reads LGHNA; CDR2 reads YNFKEQ. The CDR3 covers 17 residues. CDR3 DNA: TGTGCCAGCAGCCAAGATGGAGTGTTTGAAGGGGACACTGAAGCTTTCTTT. As protein: CASSQDGVFEGDTEAFF.

With regard to this clonotype: Here the CDR3 omits its conserved ending phenylalanine or tryptophan, so a read error is the likely source. The chain combines TRBV20-1 with TRBJ1-6; 8 nucleotides match TRBD1. Germline V gene lookup returns CDR1 DFQATT and CDR2 SNEGSKA (reference sequence). The CDR3 has 17 amino acids. V lost 0 bases, J lost 1 base, and 5 bases stayed unmatched. DNA for the CDR3: TGCAGTGCTAGAGATAACAGGGGGGGGTCCTATAATTCACCCCTCCACTCT. It yields the protein CSARDNRGGSYNSPLHS.